This TCR beta chain was documented in a study of shared clonotypes between healthy human individuals. Points from the study as a whole: Compared with memory subsets, naive subsets generally had larger estimated richness. Non-shared clonotypes displayed generation probabilities falling below those of clonotypes present in all four donors.

Genomic DNA (from each subset) was split evenly across several immunoSEQ plates. TCRdb keeps only in-frame clones here, not all; method: immunoSEQ multiplex PCR. The data show millions of clones, roughly 94% seen once. With regard to this clone: The antigen remains unidentified.

From germline, CDR1 is SGDLS and CDR2 YYNGEE. This CDR3 is 13 amino acids long. Trimming left V 5 bases short and J 1 base short, with 7 bases between. Sequenced material: naive CD4+ T cells sorted from blood. The subset was: CD45RA+ positively selected. The rearrangement links TRBV9 to TRBJ1-5; D is undetermined. This receptor was taken from a man younger than 30 in good health. CDR3 in DNA: TGTGCCAGCAGGCACAAGAGCAATCAGCCCCAGCATTTT. Translated, it gives CASRHKSNQPQHF.